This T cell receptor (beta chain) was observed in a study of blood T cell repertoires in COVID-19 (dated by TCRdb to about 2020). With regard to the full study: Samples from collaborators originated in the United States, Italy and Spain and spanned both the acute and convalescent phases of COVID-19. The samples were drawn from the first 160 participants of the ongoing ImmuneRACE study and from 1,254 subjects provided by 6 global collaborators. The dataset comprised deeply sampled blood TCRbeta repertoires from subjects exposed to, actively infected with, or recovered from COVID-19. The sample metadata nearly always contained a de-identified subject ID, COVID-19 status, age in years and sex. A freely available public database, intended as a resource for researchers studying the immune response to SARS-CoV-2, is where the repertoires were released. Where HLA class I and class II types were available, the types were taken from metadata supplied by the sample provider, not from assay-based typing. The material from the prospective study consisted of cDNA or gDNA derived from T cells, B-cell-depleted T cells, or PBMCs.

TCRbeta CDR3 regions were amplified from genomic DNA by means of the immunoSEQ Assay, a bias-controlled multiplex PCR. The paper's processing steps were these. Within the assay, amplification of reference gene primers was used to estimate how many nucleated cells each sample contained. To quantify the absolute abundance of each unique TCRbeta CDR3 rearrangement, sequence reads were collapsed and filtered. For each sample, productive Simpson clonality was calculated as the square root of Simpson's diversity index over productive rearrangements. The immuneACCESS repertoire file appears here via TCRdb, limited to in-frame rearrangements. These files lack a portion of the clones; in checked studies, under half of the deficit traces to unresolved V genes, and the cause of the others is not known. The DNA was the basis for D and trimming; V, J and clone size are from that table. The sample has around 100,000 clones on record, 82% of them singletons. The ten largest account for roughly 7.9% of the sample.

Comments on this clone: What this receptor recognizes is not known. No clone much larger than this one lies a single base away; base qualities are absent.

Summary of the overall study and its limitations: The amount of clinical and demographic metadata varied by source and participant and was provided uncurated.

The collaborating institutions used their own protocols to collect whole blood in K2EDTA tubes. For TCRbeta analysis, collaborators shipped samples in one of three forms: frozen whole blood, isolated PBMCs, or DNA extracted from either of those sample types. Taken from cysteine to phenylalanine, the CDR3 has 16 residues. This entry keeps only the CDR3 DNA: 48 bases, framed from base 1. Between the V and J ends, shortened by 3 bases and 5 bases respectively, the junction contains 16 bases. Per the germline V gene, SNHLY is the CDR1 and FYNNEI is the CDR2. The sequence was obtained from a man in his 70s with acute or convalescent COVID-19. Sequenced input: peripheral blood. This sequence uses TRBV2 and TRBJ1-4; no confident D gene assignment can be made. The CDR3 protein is CASSESSGFPNEKLFF. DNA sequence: TGTGCCAGCAGTGAGTCATCGGGATTTCCCAATGAAAAACTGTTTTTT.